This T cell receptor (beta chain) comes out of a study of T-cell memory formation after mild COVID-19 (dated by TCRdb to about 2021). About the investigation overall: Most TCR sequence clusters were specific to one of the two donors. The cohort comprised two young, previously healthy adult volunteers, one female and one male. In a couple of donors, T-cell clones that expanded and contracted after mild COVID-19 were followed by sequencing TCRalpha and TCRbeta repertoires longitudinally. Study-wide findings and limitations: Contracting CD4+ clones were located mainly in the CM and EM memory subsets, whereas CD8+ clones were found to be enriched in EMRA. SARS-CoV-2 specificity was not confirmed for the second-wave clones peaking on day 37. The detection of some responding clones in pre-infection memory suggests that pre-existing cross-reactive memory T cells joined the SARS-CoV-2 response. The study included only a couple of mild cases, and larger cohorts that include severe cases with pre-infection samples were judged to be necessary. Balanced CD4/CD8 phenotypes were observed for clones contracting from day 15 to 85, whereas a bias towards CD4+ was observed for a second wave of clones expanding from day 15 to 37.

The sequencing machine was an Illumina NovaSeq 6000. TCRalpha and TCRbeta cDNA libraries were constructed by 5'RACE with constant-segment primers, with sample barcodes and unique molecular identifiers being introduced. RNA was extracted from every sample with Trizol reagent. Amplification of the libraries took two PCR steps, and the second step added a second sample barcode plus Illumina TruSeq adapters. Sequencing of libraries was performed on an Illumina NovaSeq with 2 x 150 bp paired-end reads. Processing in the source paper ran as follows. Reads were demultiplexed and collapsed into UMI-guided consensus sequences with migec v1.2.7. With mixcr v2.1.11, UMI consensuses were aligned to TRA and TRB V and J templates and assembled into clonotypes. A clonotype was counted as expanded or contracted only when both edgeR and NoisET called the clonotype significant, with the noise models trained on biological replicates. For edgeR calls, a false discovery rate-adjusted p below 0.01 and a log2 fold-change threshold of 1 were applied. As an exploratory analysis of dynamics, PCA with hierarchical clustering was applied to max-normalized trajectories of the 1000 most abundant clonotypes. The CD4 or CD8 phenotype of responding clones was assigned using the separately sequenced CD4+ and CD8+ repertoires. TCRdb cleaned the public reads at Q25 with fastp, built clones with MiXCR and kept in-frame beta chains. Rows matching on CDR3 protein sequence are summarized as one entry with the most common DNA and genes. The V and J calls shown here were made by TCRdb, not taken from the authors' results. This sample is represented by 400,000 to 500,000 distinct CDR3 sequences; around 18% of them were singletons. The ten most abundant clones make up 8.4% of the sample.

This clonotype was seen many times. The antigen it recognizes is unknown. No much larger clone exists at a distance of one base, and base qualities are not known. PBMCs were isolated by Ficoll-Paque density gradient centrifugation. Trimming takes 1 base from V and 3 bases from J, and the germline ends sit 10 bases apart. As encoded in the germline V gene, CDR1 is SGHRS while CDR2 is YFSETQ. The CDR3 sequence holds 14 residues, the cysteine and phenylalanine included. This entry keeps only the CDR3 DNA: 42 bases, framed from base 1. The receptor comes from an adult woman who had mild COVID-19 (a few samples of this study predate the infection). The sample titles of this study are shuffled in the database, so cell type and time point are left out; the donor was told from shared clones. The chain links TRBV5-1 with TRBJ1-1, with a weak D call of TRBD1 (6 bases match). Sequenced input: PBMCs or a T cell subset sorted from them (not recorded which). The base sequence is TGCGCCAGCAGCTTGTTAAGGGGGGACACTGAAGCTTTCTTT. The encoded protein is CASSLLRGDTEAFF.